This TCR beta chain was identified during a study of blood T cell repertoires in COVID-19. About the study: From the United States, Italy and Spain came samples of acute and convalescent COVID-19. Sources were T cells, B-cell-depleted T cells, or PBMCs; the material itself was cDNA or gDNA.

Patients from Seattle were sampled longitudinally, starting during active infection. The V gene end was trimmed by 4 bases and the J gene end by 7 bases; junction bases not matched to a gene: 6. Per the germline V gene, CDR1 is SGHRS and CDR2 is YFSETQ. There are 13 residues in the CDR3. In the original processing: Reference gene primer amplification yielded estimated nucleated cell counts. Generated by immunoSEQ multiplex PCR, the TCRdb table keeps only in-frame clones and is missing some. V and J calls and clone size come straight from that table; D and trimming were deduced from the DNA. Counted here are approximately 250,000 clones, approximately 85% occurring once; the ten biggest clones make up approximately 5.1%.

This TCR was recovered from a man in his fifties with COVID-19, enrolled during active disease. The chain has TRBV5-1 and TRBJ1-1; 8 nucleotides line up with TRBD1. Specimen: peripheral blood. The DNA of the CDR3 is TGCGCCAGCAGCATTATGACAGGGGTTGAAGCTTTCTTT. Residues: CASSIMTGVEAFF.